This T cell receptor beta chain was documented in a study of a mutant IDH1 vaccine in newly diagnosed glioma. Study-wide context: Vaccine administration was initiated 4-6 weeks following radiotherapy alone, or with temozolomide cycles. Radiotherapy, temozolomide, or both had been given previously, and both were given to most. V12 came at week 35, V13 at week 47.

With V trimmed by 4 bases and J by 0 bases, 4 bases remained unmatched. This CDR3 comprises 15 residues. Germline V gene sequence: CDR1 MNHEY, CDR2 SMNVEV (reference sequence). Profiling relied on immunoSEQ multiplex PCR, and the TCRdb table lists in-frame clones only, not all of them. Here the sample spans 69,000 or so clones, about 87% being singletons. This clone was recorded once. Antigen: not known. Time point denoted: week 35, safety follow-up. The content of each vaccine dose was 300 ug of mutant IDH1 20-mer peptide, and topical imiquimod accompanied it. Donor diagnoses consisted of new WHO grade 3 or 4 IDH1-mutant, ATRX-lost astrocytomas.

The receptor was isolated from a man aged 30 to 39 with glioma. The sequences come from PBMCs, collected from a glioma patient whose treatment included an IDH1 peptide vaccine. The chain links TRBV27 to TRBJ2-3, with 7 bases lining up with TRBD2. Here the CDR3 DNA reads TGTGCCAGCAGTTCACCTAGCGGTAGCACAGATACGCAGTATTTT. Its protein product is CASSSPSGSTDTQYF.